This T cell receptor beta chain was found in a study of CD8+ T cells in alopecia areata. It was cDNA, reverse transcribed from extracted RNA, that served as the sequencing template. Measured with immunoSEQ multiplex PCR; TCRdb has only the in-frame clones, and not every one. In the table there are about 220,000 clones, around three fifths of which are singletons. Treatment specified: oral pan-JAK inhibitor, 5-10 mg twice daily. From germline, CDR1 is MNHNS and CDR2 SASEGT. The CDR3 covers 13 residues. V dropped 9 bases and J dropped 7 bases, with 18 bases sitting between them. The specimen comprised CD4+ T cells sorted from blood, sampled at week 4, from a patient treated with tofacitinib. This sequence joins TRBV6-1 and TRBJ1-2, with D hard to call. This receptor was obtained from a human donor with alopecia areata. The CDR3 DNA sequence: TGTGCCAGTACCGTCGACCCAGGCCTTGGCTACACCTTC. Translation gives CASTVDPGLGYTF.